The T cell receptor beta chain under discussion was sequenced for a study of blood T cell repertoires in COVID-19 (dated by TCRdb to 2020 to 2022). With respect to the entire study: Samples from collaborators originated in the United States, Italy and Spain and spanned both the acute and convalescent phases of COVID-19. The material from the prospective study consisted of cDNA or gDNA derived from T cells, B-cell-depleted T cells, or PBMCs. The dataset comprised deeply sampled blood TCRbeta repertoires from subjects exposed to, actively infected with, or recovered from COVID-19. A freely available public database, intended as a resource for researchers studying the immune response to SARS-CoV-2, is where the repertoires were released. The samples were drawn from two sources: the first 160 participants of the ongoing ImmuneRACE study, and 1,200 or so subjects contributed by 6 global collaborators. Nearly every sample came with metadata listing a de-identified subject ID, COVID-19 status, age in years and sex. Where HLA class I and class II types were available, the types were taken from metadata supplied by the sample provider, not from assay-based typing. Study-level results and caveats: The amount of clinical and demographic metadata varied by source and participant and was provided uncurated.

For CDR1 and CDR2, the germline V gene lists LGHNA and YSLEER. V is cut by 1 base and J by 6 bases, and the space between the germline ends is 19 bases. From cysteine to phenylalanine, the CDR3 is 16 amino acids long. Just CDR3 DNA is preserved here, 48 bases in frame from base 1. Another Seattle source contributed samples from volunteer blood donors who had recovered from COVID-19. Each collaborating institution followed its own protocols to collect whole blood in K2EDTA tubes. For TCRbeta analysis, collaborators shipped samples in one of three forms: frozen whole blood, isolated PBMCs, or DNA extracted from either of those sample types. The immunoSEQ Assay, a bias-controlled multiplex PCR, was used to amplify TCRbeta CDR3 regions from genomic DNA. As for the authors' bioinformatics: The number of nucleated cells in each sample was estimated from the amplification of reference gene primers within the assay. To quantify the absolute abundance of each unique TCRbeta CDR3 rearrangement, sequence reads were collapsed and filtered. Productive Simpson clonality was computed per sample as the square root of Simpson's diversity index over productive rearrangements. TCRdb took over this immuneACCESS table, retaining in-frame rearrangements with V and J assigned. Such tables are incomplete; in checked studies, under half of the missing clones stem from an unresolved V gene, and the remainder is unexplained. The V and J calls and clone size were taken over from that table, and D and trimming were inferred from the DNA. Present in this sample are almost 250,000 clones, around nine tenths of which were seen just once. The ten top clones hold around 1.7% of the sample.

This clone was counted only a few times. This clone's antigen is unknown. No per-base quality is available; no much larger clone lies one base away. This chain is built from TRBV4-3 and TRBJ2-7; matching of 6 bases hints at TRBD2 as the D gene. Material: peripheral blood. The sequence derives from a woman aged 60-70 years who had recovered from COVID-19. The CDR3 reads CASSQGLTGLRGEQYF. The sequenced DNA is TGCGCCAGCAGCCAAGGGTTAACGGGACTCCGAGGCGAGCAGTACTTC.